The subject of this entry is one TCR beta chain. Its target is unknown. TCRdb's copy holds only in-frame clones and misses some; the assay was immunoSEQ multiplex PCR. The sample records just over 2,000,000 clones, just under 95% being singletons. CD45RO-negative cells were positively selected for CCR7, leaving out terminally differentiated effector memory CD45RA+ cells. Germline CDR1 reads MNHEY; CDR2 reads SMNVEV (reference sequence). Unmatched junction bases numbered 6, after V lost 2 bases and J lost 6 bases. This CDR3 has 15 residues. The source of the sample is a study of shared clonotypes between healthy human individuals. Looking at the study overall: Per donor, three plates held CD4 naive cells, three held CD4 memory, two held CD8 naive and one held CD8 memory. Study conclusions and caveats: Memory subsets generally showed lower estimated richness than naive subsets. Sampling covered blood only; tissue repertoires likely differ.

The sequenced sample was naive CD8+ T cells sorted from blood. The chain combines TRBV27 with TRBJ1-2; 10 bases line up with TRBD1. The TCR comes from a man younger than 35 in good health. The CDR3 DNA sequence: TGTGCCAGCAGTTTAATTGGACAGGGGGATCATGGCTACACCTTC. It translates to CASSLIGQGDHGYTF.